This T cell receptor (beta chain) stems from a study of blood T cell repertoires in COVID-19. Across the study: The United States, Italy and Spain were the sources of the acute and convalescent COVID-19 samples.

This CDR3 contains 15 residues. V lost 3 bases and J lost 5, with 17 bases in between. Germline V CDR1 and CDR2: SGHRS, YFSETQ. In the source study's methods: Using reference gene primer amplification, nucleated cell counts were estimated. TCRdb keeps only in-frame clones here, not all; method: immunoSEQ multiplex PCR. V and J calls and clone size come straight from that table; D and trimming were deduced from the DNA. The table has almost 70,000 clones, around 88% seen once; the top ten hold roughly 6.7%. The TCR was taken from a woman aged 70-85 years with acute or convalescent COVID-19. The V gene is TRBV5-1, the J gene TRBJ1-2; the D is unclear. What was sequenced was peripheral blood. Here the CDR3 DNA reads TGCGCCAGCAGCTCTCGGCCGAGGGATTCTTATGGCTACACCTTC. Translated, it gives CASSSRPRDSYGYTF.